This entry features one T cell receptor (beta chain) sequence. The sample carries other DNA sequences with the same CDR3. This entry is derived from a study of blood T cell repertoires in COVID-19. Original processing methods: Reference gene primer amplification in the assay estimated nucleated cell counts. Some clones are missing from TCRdb's copy, which holds only in-frame ones; the method was immunoSEQ multiplex PCR. The DNA was the basis for D and trimming; V, J and clone size are from that table. Here the sample spans 330,000 or so clones, more than 70% being singletons. Germline V gene data show CDR1 as MDHEN and CDR2 as SYDVKM. This CDR3 spans 12 amino acids. V was shortened by 3 bases and J by 4 bases, with 6 bases between the two germline ends. Seattle enrolled patients during active infection and tracked them longitudinally.

This clonotype originated in a woman aged 55-69 years with COVID-19, enrolled during active disease. Sequencing was carried out using peripheral blood. The chain is built from TRBV28 and TRBJ1-2; possibly TRBD1 for D (5 bases). Here the CDR3 DNA reads TGTGCCAGCAGTTTCCAGGGCTATGGCTACACCTTC. It yields the protein CASSFQGYGYTF.